The T cell receptor beta chain under discussion was sequenced for a study of cytomegalovirus exposure and HLA in healthy donors. About the study: Within the Caucasian-associated ancestry cluster were roughly 81% of the roughly 380 genotyped donors. Study-wide results and limits: In a later analysis, parvovirus B19, influenza, CMV and Epstein-Barr virus appeared linked to several top co-occurrence clusters. The study found most TCR sequences rare, yet found some public TCRs in many donors. It has been reported that TCR beta sequences accurately predicted the HLA-A and HLA-B alleles of most subjects.

A word on this clone: Its antigen is as yet unknown.

The V gene end was trimmed by 4 bases and the J gene end by 3 bases; junction bases not matched to a gene: 7. The CDR3 is 16 residues long. In germline, CDR1 is SGHRS, CDR2 YFSETQ. Use of 60 Vbeta and 13 Jbeta primers characterized the PCR. Clones were read by immunoSEQ multiplex PCR, and TCRdb kept only the in-frame ones, dropping some. Among about 160,000 clones listed, roughly four fifths were seen once. Input material: PBMCs. The chain combines TRBV5-1 with TRBJ2-4, with 10 bases fitting TRBD2. The TCR was taken from a young woman in good health and CMV-seronegative. DNA for the CDR3: TGCGCCAGCAGCGTTTCTAGCGGGGGTTACAAAAACATTCAGTACTTC. This codes for CASSVSSGGYKNIQYF.